This record concerns one T cell receptor beta chain sequence. Its recognized antigen is unknown. There are no base qualities to consult, and no much larger clone falls within one base. Using the deep immunoSEQ assay, TCR CDR3 regions were amplified from genomic DNA by multiplex PCR. Extracted genomic DNA from each cell subset was distributed evenly across all wells of several immunoSEQ 96-well plates, and each plate was treated as a replicate. Each replicate PCR for unsorted PBMC received about 310 ng genomic DNA, equal to about 30,000 T cell genomes. Ten immunoSEQ deep assay plates were used to sequence unsorted PBMC genomic DNA. Purified libraries were measured with a Qubit 3.0 fluorometer, size-checked on a Bioanalyzer 2100, and measured again with the KAPA Library Quantification kit. A separate single-read 150-cycle Illumina NextSeq 550 flow cell was used to sequence each immunoSEQ 96-well plate. In the original analysis: Because the immunoSEQ output included only junctional sequences and no quality scores, the filtering could not be the same as the filtering used for full-length reads. To assign V/J genes and CDR3, sequences were annotated using PyIR, a Python wrapper for IgBLAST v1.9, with IMGT germline references. Reads were removed for weak V/J assignments (E-value above 1e-6), missing CDR3, stop codons, out-of-frame junctions, or ambiguous translated residues. A V3J clonotype was defined by an identical inferred V gene, J gene, and CDR3 amino acid sequence. To compute the percentage overlap between repertoires, the number of shared unique clonotypes was divided by the size of the smaller repertoire. RTK rarefaction, the Chao1 estimator, and Recon v2.1 estimates of unobserved clonotypes were used to assess repertoire richness. This is the immuneACCESS table as TCRdb keeps it, with only in-frame sequences that have V and J called. A part of the clones is gone; compared with another copy, unresolved V genes explain less than half, and the rest is unexplained. The D gene and trimming were derived from the DNA, and the V and J assignments and clone size from that table. The sample table lists about half a million clones, over 75% of them with a count of one. 12% of the sample belongs to the ten largest clones.

The source of the sample is a study of shared clonotypes between healthy human individuals (TCRdb year 2020). With regard to the full study: The cohort comprised a couple of women and a few men aged 18 to 49 years. To estimate repertoire size and how much clonotypes are shared between individuals, the study performed deep sequencing of blood TCR repertoires from roughly five healthy adults. To increase sequencing depth and limit assay-specific biases, different laboratories used diverse techniques to prepare libraries and sequence TCR repertoires. Leukapheresis yielded between about 0.94 and 9 billion PBMCs per donor.

There are 12 amino acids in the CDR3, from cysteine to phenylalanine inclusive. Only CDR3 DNA is held: 36 bases, read in frame from base 1. CDR1 and CDR2, looked up from the germline V gene, are ENHRY and SYGVKD. Trimming at the junction amounts to 4 bases on V and 6 bases on J, and the germline ends lie 8 bases apart. The donors were healthy, HIV-negative adults with no recently reported acute infections or vaccinations. Only Caucasian adults living in Nashville, Tennessee, USA were represented among the donors. For unsorted samples, tens of millions of PBMCs were counted and genomic DNA was extracted with the QIAamp DNA Blood Mini kit. After blood collection by leukapheresis, PBMCs were isolated using Ficoll-Histopaque density gradient centrifugation and then cryopreserved in the vapor phase of liquid nitrogen. Paper-wide results and their limitations: Only blood was sampled, and tissue TCR repertoires likely differ from those in blood. Pairwise subsampling led to the expectation that sequencing depth would affect the degree of clonotype sharing among donors. Because the study included only a small number of donors, the genetic and exposure-history diversity represented was limited.

The source is a woman aged 35 to 49 in good health. Some clones in this sample may be carry-over from other donors' samples. This sequence uses TRBV10-3 and TRBJ2-3, with the D segment identity uncertain. Input material: PBMCs. The sequenced DNA: TGTGCCATCAGTGCGGCTGTTGATACGCAGTATTTT. This gives the protein CAISAAVDTQYF.